This is a list of T cell receptor beta chains from one sample in a study. TCRdb re-called the 5' RACE reads through MiXCR, storing one row per CDR3 protein. The top ten hold 2.5% to 4% of the sample, which has approximately 60,000 distinct CDR3 sequences, 20% to 25% seen once. Sequencing used tumor-infiltrating Tregs sorted from the breast tumor. Every receptor here comes from a female donor with breast cancer. CDR3s leave out the opening cysteine and the closing phenylalanine or tryptophan.

v_gene: TRBV7-2; j_gene: TRBJ1-6; CDR3aa: ASSLGQGINSPLH
v_gene: TRBV5-1; j_gene: TRBJ1-1; CDR3aa: ASSATGQGNPEAF
v_gene: TRBV5-1; j_gene: TRBJ2-2; CDR3aa: ASSFTSGTGELF
v_gene: TRBV5-1; j_gene: TRBJ2-7; CDR3aa: ASSRGTSGVNEQY
v_gene: TRBV29-1; j_gene: TRBJ1-2; CDR3aa: SVEEWSAYGYT
v_gene: TRBV4-2; j_gene: TRBJ2-1; CDR3aa: ASSRDSSSYNEQF
v_gene: TRBV20-1; j_gene: TRBJ2-2; CDR3aa: SARRPGANTGELF
v_gene: TRBV27; j_gene: TRBJ1-6; CDR3aa: ASTRGAGGISPLH
v_gene: TRBV20-1; j_gene: TRBJ1-5; CDR3aa: SAMTGNQPQH
v_gene: TRBV7-8; j_gene: TRBJ1-5; CDR3aa: ASSLGATGHQPQH
v_gene: TRBV7-7; j_gene: TRBJ1-3; CDR3aa: ASGLGTGGTGNTIY
v_gene: TRBV6-1; j_gene: TRBJ2-1; CDR3aa: ASSDRTVSEQF
v_gene: TRBV24-1; j_gene: TRBJ2-2; CDR3aa: ATSEPGQGDTGELF
v_gene: TRBV28; j_gene: TRBJ1-1; CDR3aa: ASRLRVGEAF
v_gene: TRBV6-2/TRBV6-3; j_gene: TRBJ2-6; CDR3aa: ASSLRGANVLT
v_gene: TRBV7-9; j_gene: TRBJ1-3; CDR3aa: ASSSFRDSGNTIY
v_gene: TRBV7-2; j_gene: TRBJ2-7; CDR3aa: ASSFRGNYEQY
v_gene: TRBV10-3; j_gene: TRBJ1-5; CDR3aa: AISESVVRNQPQH
v_gene: TRBV2; j_gene: TRBJ2-5; CDR3aa: ASHGSSGMETQY
v_gene: TRBV12-5; j_gene: TRBJ1-1; CDR3aa: ASGHRDRNTEAF
v_gene: TRBV5-1; j_gene: TRBJ2-5; CDR3aa: ASSRTSVQETQY
v_gene: TRBV4-1; j_gene: TRBJ1-1; CDR3aa: ASRLYGTGEITEAF
v_gene: TRBV5-1; j_gene: TRBJ2-7; CDR3aa: ASSLEPPVAGVHYEQY
v_gene: TRBV11-2; j_gene: TRBJ1-1; CDR3aa: ASRLDRVAMNTEAF
v_gene: TRBV7-3; j_gene: TRBJ2-3; CDR3aa: ASSQTGTDTQY
v_gene: TRBV24-1; j_gene: TRBJ2-2; CDR3aa: ATSDLGTGELF
v_gene: TRBV20-1; j_gene: TRBJ1-1; CDR3aa: SARDLFSEAF
v_gene: TRBV12-3/TRBV12-4; j_gene: TRBJ2-7; CDR3aa: ASSRRSYEQY
v_gene: TRBV24-1; j_gene: TRBJ1-1; CDR3aa: ATSLAGNTEAF
v_gene: TRBV29-1; j_gene: TRBJ2-2; CDR3aa: SVQNTGELF
v_gene: TRBV7-2; j_gene: TRBJ2-4; CDR3aa: ASTPQGGSKNIQY
v_gene: TRBV7-9; j_gene: TRBJ1-5; CDR3aa: ASSSEGGQPQH
v_gene: TRBV2; j_gene: TRBJ1-6; CDR3aa: ASSAGLPGYNSPLH
v_gene: TRBV9; j_gene: TRBJ1-6; CDR3aa: ASSGGTADNSPLH
v_gene: TRBV29-1; j_gene: TRBJ2-3; CDR3aa: SVPRGLSTDTQY
v_gene: TRBV6-5; j_gene: TRBJ1-1; CDR3aa: ASTNSWGMNTEAF
v_gene: TRBV5-1; j_gene: TRBJ2-5; CDR3aa: ASSLDMSEETQY
v_gene: TRBV6-5; j_gene: TRBJ2-2; CDR3aa: ASNPTGAGNTGELF
v_gene: TRBV20-1; j_gene: TRBJ2-5; CDR3aa: SARDLTIQETQY
v_gene: TRBV7-3; j_gene: TRBJ2-1; CDR3aa: ASSTTGLAGHNEQF
v_gene: TRBV10-3; j_gene: TRBJ1-6; CDR3aa: AISEVLGSPLH
v_gene: TRBV4-1; j_gene: TRBJ2-7; CDR3aa: ASSRRAGGYEQY
v_gene: TRBV24-1; j_gene: TRBJ2-3; CDR3aa: ATSDRLTSGRARDTQY
v_gene: TRBV6-2/TRBV6-3; j_gene: TRBJ2-1; CDR3aa: ASSYDSYNEQF
v_gene: TRBV7-9; j_gene: TRBJ2-5; CDR3aa: ASSLTTGQETQY
v_gene: TRBV9; j_gene: TRBJ2-2; CDR3aa: ASSTRGQPGELF
v_gene: TRBV6-6; j_gene: TRBJ2-3; CDR3aa: ASTRETDTQY
v_gene: TRBV24-1; j_gene: TRBJ2-3; CDR3aa: ATSDYKWTDRTDTQY